The present T cell receptor (beta chain) was sequenced within a study of cytomegalovirus exposure and HLA in healthy donors (dated by TCRdb to 2016 to 2017). For the wider study: The roughly 650 repertoires of the first cohort and the roughly 120 validation repertoires were produced on the same platform, according to a later analysis. The aim of the study was to test whether cataloging public T cell receptors could identify signatures of past pathogen exposure. Besides the first cohort of 550 to 750 subjects, a separate validation cohort made up of roughly 120 different subjects was used. To predict cytomegalovirus infection status, the study brought together high-throughput TCR immunosequencing, statistical association of individual TCRs with disease status, and machine learning.

The receptor library was made with the immunoSEQ multiplex PCR assay. Under the source paper's analysis protocol: A statistical classification framework was built for diagnosing cytomegalovirus status from the catalog of TCR beta chain sequences. Sourced from immuneACCESS, this table was stored by TCRdb with only in-frame sequences that have V and J called. A share of the clones is absent; for the studies checked, an unresolved V gene accounts for under half, and the remainder has no known explanation. V, J and clone size were drawn from that table, and D and trimming were deduced from the DNA. The sample yields approximately 100,000 clones; around 93% were counted once. The ten largest clones add up to around 1.1% of the sample. The donors belonged to the validation cohort of about 120 subjects, which was separate from the roughly 670-subject first cohort. Relative to germline, V is 1 base shorter and J is 10 bases shorter, with 7 bases between their ends. Measured from the cysteine to the phenylalanine, the CDR3 is 11 residues long. Only the CDR3 DNA is retained, 33 bases long and in frame from the first base.

Study-wide conclusions, independent of this receptor: All 120 or so repertoires were used to score co-occurrence in the validation cohort in a later analysis, because that analysis had no HLA typing for the cohort. The classifier was reported to diagnose cytomegalovirus status with high specificity and sensitivity in both the original and validation cohorts. Most TCR sequences were seen in very few donors, while some public TCRs were found in many individuals. The authors suggested that the approach could potentially be extended to other disease states and immunological phenotypes. Subsequent analysis determined that TCRs grouped into clusters in the first cohort also showed a tendency toward co-occurrence across the 120 validation repertoires, and about 93% of cluster scores exceeded 0. A total of fewer than 200 TCR beta chains were listed by the study as associated with cytomegalovirus. A few of the identified cytomegalovirus-associated TCR beta chains were confirmed in vitro to be specific for cytomegalovirus antigens.

Points on this clone: The antigen this receptor binds is unknown. Qualities for individual bases were not recorded, and no much larger clone is one base off.

The V gene is TRBV23-1 and the J gene is TRBJ1-2, with the D gene call left open. TRBV23-1 is assigned to the ORF class and has an uncertain function. This receptor was identified in a woman in her twenties or thirties in good health and CMV-seropositive. The sequencing sample was made of PBMCs. The CDR3 loop reads CASSQLGYYTF. Here is the DNA: TGCGCCAGCAGTCAATTGGGCTACTACACCTTC.